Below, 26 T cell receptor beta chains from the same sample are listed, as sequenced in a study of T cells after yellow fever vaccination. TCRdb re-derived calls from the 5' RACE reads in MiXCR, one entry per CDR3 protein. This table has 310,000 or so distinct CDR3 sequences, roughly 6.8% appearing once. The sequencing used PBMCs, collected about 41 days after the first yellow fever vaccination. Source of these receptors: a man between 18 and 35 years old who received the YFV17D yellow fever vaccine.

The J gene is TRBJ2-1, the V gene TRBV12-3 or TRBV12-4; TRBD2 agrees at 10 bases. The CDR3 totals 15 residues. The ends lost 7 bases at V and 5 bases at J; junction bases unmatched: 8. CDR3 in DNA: TGTGCCAGCACTCAACTAGCGGGACTTAACAATGAGCAGTTCTTC. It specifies CASTQLAGLNNEQFF.

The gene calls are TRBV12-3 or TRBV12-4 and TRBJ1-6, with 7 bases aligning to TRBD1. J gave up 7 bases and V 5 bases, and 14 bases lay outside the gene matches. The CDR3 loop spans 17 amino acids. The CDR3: CASSPYQPTGKNSPLHF. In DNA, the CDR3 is TGTGCCAGCAGTCCCTACCAGCCGACAGGGAAGAATTCACCCCTCCACTTT.

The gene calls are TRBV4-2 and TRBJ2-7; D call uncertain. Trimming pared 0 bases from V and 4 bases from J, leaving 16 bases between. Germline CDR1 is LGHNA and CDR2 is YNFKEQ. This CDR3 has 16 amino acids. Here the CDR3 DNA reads TGTGCCAGCAGCCAAGAAGAAGGTCCTTACCCTTACGAGCAGTACTTC. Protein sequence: CASSQEEGPYPYEQYF.

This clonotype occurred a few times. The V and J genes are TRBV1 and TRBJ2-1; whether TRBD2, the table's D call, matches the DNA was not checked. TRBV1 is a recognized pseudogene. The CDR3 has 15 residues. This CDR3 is CTSSQVRAVYNEQFF. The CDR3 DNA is TGCACCAGCAGCCAAGTCCGAGCGGTTTACAATGAGCAGTTCTTC.

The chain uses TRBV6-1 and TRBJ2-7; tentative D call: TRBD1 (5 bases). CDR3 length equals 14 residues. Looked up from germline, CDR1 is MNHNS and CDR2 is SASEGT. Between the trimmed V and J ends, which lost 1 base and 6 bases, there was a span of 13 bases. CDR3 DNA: TGTGCCAGCAGTGAAGGGACAACGAAGCGCGAGCAGTACTTC. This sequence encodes CASSEGTTKREQYF.

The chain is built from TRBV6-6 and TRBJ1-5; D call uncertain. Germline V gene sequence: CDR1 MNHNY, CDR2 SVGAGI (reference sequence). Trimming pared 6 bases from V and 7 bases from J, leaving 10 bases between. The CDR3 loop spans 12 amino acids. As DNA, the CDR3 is TGTGCCAGCAGCCCCCTTCGGCAGCCCCAGCATTTT. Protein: CASSPLRQPQHF.

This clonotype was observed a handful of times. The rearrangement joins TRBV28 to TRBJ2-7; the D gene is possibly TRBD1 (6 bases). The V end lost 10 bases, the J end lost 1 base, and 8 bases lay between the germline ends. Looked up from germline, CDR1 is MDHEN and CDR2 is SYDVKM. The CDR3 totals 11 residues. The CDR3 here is CATQGSYEQYV. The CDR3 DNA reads TGTGCCACCCAGGGGTCCTACGAGCAGTACGTC.

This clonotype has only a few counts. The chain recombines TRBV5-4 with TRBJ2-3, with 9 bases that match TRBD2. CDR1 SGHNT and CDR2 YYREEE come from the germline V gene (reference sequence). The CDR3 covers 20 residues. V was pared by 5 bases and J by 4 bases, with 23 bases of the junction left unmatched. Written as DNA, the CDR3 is TGTGCCAGCAGTTTCCACCCCGGGACTAGCTCCCGGGGCGCGGCAGATACGCAGTATTTT. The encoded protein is CASSFHPGTSSRGAADTQYF.

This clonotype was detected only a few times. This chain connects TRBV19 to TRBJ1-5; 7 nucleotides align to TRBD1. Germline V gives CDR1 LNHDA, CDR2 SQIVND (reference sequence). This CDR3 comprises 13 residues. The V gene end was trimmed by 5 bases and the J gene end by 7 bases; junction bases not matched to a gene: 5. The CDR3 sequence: CASSPRTGQPQHF. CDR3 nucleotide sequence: TGTGCCAGTAGTCCCCGGACAGGCCAGCCCCAGCATTTT.

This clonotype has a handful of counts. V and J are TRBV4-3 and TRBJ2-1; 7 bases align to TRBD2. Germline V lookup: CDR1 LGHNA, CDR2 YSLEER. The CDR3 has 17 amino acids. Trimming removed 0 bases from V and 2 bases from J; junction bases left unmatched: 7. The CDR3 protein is CASSQELADTTYNEQFF. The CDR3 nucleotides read TGCGCCAGCAGCCAAGAGCTAGCGGACACAACCTACAATGAGCAGTTCTTC.

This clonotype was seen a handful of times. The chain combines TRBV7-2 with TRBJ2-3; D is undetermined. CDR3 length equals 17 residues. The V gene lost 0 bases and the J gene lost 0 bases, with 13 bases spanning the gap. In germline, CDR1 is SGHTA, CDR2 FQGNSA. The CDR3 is CASSLAPGPVSTDTQYF. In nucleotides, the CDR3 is TGTGCCAGCAGCTTAGCCCCCGGACCGGTCAGCACAGATACGCAGTATTTT.

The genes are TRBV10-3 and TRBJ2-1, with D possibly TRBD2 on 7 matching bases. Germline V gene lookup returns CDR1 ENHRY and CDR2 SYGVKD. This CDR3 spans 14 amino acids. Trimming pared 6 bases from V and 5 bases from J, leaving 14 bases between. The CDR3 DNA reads TGTGCCATCAGGAAGGGGGGGGATAACAATGAGCAGTTCTTC. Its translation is CAIRKGGDNNEQFF.

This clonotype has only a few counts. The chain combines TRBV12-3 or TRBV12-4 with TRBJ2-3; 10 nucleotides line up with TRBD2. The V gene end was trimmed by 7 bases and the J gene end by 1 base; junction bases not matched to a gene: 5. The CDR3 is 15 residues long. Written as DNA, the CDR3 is TGTGCCAGCATGCCTAGCGGGGGCCGCACAGATACGCAGTATTTT. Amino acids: CASMPSGGRTDTQYF.

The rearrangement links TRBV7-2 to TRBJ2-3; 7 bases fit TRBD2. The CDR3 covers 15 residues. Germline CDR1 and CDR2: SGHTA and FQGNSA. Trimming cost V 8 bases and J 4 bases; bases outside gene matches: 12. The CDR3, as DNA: TGTGCCAGCCGCCCGGGGGGAGGAGGGGCAGATACGCAGTATTTT. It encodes CASRPGGGGADTQYF. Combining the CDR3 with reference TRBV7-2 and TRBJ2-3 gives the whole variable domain GAGVSQSPSNKVTEKGKDVELRCDPISGHTALYWYRQSLGQGLEFLIYFQGNSAPDKSGLPSDRFSAERTGGSVSTLTIQRTQQEDSAVYLCASRPGGGGADTQYFGPGTRLTVL.

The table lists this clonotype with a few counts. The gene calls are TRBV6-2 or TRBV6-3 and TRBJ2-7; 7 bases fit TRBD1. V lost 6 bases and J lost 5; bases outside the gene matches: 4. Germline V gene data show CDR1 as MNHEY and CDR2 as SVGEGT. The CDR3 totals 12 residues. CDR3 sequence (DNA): TGTGCCAGCAGGGACAGGATAAACGAGCAGTACGTC. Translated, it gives CASRDRINEQYV.

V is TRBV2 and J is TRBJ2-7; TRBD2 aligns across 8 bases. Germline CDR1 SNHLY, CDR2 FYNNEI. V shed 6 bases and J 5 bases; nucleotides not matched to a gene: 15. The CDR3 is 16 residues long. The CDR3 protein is CASRGSLRGGKNEQYV. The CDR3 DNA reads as TGTGCCAGCAGGGGATCCCTCCGGGGGGGAAAAAACGAGCAGTACGTC.

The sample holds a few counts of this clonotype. CDR3 nucleotide sequence: TGTGCCAGCAGTTTAATGGGCAGGACTGAAGCTTTCTTT. This gives the protein CASSLMGRTEAFF. The chain carries TRBV12-3 or TRBV12-4 and TRBJ1-1, with D unclear. The germline V and J ends were trimmed by 2 bases and 5 bases, with 9 bases remaining between them. The CDR3 covers 13 residues.

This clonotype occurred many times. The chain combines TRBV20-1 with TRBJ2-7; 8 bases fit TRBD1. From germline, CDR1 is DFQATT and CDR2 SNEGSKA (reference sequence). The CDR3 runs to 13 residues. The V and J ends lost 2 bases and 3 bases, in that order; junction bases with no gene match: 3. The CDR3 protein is CSARHTGGYEQYF. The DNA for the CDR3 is TGCAGTGCTAGACATACAGGGGGCTACGAGCAGTACTTC.

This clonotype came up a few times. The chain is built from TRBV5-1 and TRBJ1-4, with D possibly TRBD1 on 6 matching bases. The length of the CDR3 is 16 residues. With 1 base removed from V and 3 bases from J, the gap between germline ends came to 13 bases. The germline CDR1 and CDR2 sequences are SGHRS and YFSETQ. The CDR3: CASSLSGAIANEKLFF. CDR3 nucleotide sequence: TGCGCCAGCAGCTTGTCGGGGGCGATCGCTAATGAAAAACTGTTTTTT.

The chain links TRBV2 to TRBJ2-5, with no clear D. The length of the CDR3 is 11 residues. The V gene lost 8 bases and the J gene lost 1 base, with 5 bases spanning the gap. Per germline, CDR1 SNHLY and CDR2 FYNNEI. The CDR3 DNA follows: TGTGCCAGCCAATCCCAAGAGACCCAGTACTTC. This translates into CASQSQETQYF.

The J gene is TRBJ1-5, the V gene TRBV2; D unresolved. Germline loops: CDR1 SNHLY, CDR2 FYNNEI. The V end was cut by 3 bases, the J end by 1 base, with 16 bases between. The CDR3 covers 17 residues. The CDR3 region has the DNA TGTGCCAGCAGTGAGGAGAGAGCGGGATGGAGCAATCAGCCCCAGCATTTT. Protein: CASSEERAGWSNQPQHF.

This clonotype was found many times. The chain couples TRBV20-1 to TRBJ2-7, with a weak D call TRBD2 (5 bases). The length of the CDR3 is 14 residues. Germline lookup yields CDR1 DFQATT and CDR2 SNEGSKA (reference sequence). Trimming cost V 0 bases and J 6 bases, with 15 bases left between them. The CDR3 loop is CSARDVRQAGEQYF. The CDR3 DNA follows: TGCAGTGCTAGAGATGTTCGTCAGGCGGGCGAGCAGTACTTC.

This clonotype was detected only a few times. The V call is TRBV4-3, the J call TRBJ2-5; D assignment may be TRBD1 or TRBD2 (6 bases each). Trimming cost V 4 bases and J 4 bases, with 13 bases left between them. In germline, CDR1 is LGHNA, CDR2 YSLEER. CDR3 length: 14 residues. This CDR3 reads CASSPGGSPETQYF. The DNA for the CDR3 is TGCGCCAGCAGCCCCGGGGGCAGCCCAGAGACCCAGTACTTC.

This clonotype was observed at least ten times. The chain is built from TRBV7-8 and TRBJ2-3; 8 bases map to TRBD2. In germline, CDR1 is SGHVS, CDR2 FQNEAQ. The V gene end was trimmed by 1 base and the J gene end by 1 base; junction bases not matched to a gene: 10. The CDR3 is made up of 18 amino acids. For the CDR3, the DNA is TGTGCCAGCAGCTTAGTAGTGGGACTAGTTGGGGGCACAGATACGCAGTATTTT. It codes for CASSLVVGLVGGTDTQYF. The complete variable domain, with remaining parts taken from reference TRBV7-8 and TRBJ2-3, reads GAGVSQSPRYKVAKRGQDVALRCDPISGHVSLFWYQQALGQGPEFLTYFQNEAQLDKSGLPSDRFFAERPEGSVSTLKIQRTQQEDSAVYLCASSLVVGLVGGTDTQYFGPGTRLTVL.

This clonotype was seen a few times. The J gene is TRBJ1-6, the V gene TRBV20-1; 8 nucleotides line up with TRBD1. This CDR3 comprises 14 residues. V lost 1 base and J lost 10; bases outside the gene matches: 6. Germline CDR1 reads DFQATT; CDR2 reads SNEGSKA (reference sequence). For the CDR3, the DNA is TGCAGTGCTAGAGCAGGACAGGGCCGGTCACCCCTCCACTTT. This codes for CSARAGQGRSPLHF.

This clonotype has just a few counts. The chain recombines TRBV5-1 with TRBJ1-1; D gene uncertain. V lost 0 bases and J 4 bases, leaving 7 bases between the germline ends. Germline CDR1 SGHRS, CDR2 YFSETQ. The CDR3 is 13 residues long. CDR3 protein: CASSLVWLTEAFF. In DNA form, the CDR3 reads TGCGCCAGCAGCTTGGTCTGGCTCACTGAAGCTTTCTTT.